The clone carrying this T cell receptor beta chain has at least ten counts. The sample is drawn from a study of regulatory T cells in long-lasting Graves disease. V lost 6 bases to trimming and J lost 5 bases; unmatched junction nucleotides: 9. CDR3 length: 14 residues. CDR1 SNHLY and CDR2 FYNNEI come from the germline V gene. Arm-PCR of CDR3 regions and iRepertoire HTBI primers were the basis on which TCR beta libraries were built. TCRdb re-called the multiplex PCR reads with MiXCR, one entry per CDR3 protein. The sample has a few hundred thousand distinct CDR3 sequences, over 15% seen once. Time point reported: newly diagnosed GD, antithyroid drugs for less than 3 months. RNA isolated from PBMCs was used to make the TCR library. Separately, the same data were catalogued under a study of T cells in Graves' hyperthyroidism and ophthalmopathy.

This chain links TRBV2 with TRBJ2-5, with 7 bases identical to TRBD1. The receptor comes from a man in his forties with Graves disease. Sequenced material: peripheral blood mononuclear cells (PBMCs), taken at new diagnosis, from a patient treated with antithyroid drugs. CDR3 amino acids: CASSPDRAGETQYF. The CDR3 DNA reads as TGTGCCAGCAGCCCAGACAGGGCGGGTGAGACCCAGTACTTC.